The entry that follows covers one T cell receptor beta chain sequence. Which antigen it targets is not known. The sample holds no much larger clone one base away, and base qualities are not on file. This entry comes from a study of T cell changes during pregnancy in multiple sclerosis (dated 2019 in TCRdb). Background on the whole study: Changes in the T cell repertoire over the course of pregnancy were examined in this study in women with multiple sclerosis.

Germline trimming amounts to 0 bases on V and 4 bases on J, with 6 as the count of junction bases outside the gene matches. CDR1 SGHRS and CDR2 YFSETQ were looked up in the germline V gene. The CDR3, cysteine through phenylalanine, is 18 amino acids long. Only the CDR3 region is kept as DNA, spanning 54 bases read in frame from base 1. Libraries were constructed by the immunoSEQ multiplex PCR assay. TCRdb re-hosts the immuneACCESS table, in-frame sequences only. Its copies lack some clones; in the studies checked, an unresolved V gene accounts for under half of them, and the cause for the rest is not known. The sample table lists 55,000 to 80,000 clones, under 90% of them with a count of one. Jointly, the top ten make up more than 9% of the sample.

Sequencing used peripheral blood, obtained after pregnancy. The receptor was isolated from a female donor in good health, enrolled as a control in a pregnancy study. The sequence links TRBV5-1 to TRBJ2-2; a stretch of 13 junction bases matches TRBD2. The CDR3 region has the sequence CASSLVPGLAGSTGELFF. The nucleotides read TGCGCCAGCAGCTTGGTGCCGGGACTAGCGGGGTCCACCGGGGAGCTGTTTTTT.